The rows below give T cell receptor beta chains drawn from one sample of a study of T-cell memory formation after mild COVID-19. TCRdb analysed the 5' RACE reads with MiXCR anew, one entry per CDR3 protein. The sample has some 180,000 distinct CDR3 sequences; approximately 18% are singletons. The sequenced sample was PBMCs or a T cell subset sorted from them (not recorded which). Receptors were obtained from a man aged 18 to 29 who had mild COVID-19 (a few samples of this study predate the infection). Cell type and time point are not known. The CDR3 runs from the conserved cysteine through the conserved F or W. The D gene is left open where the match is weak. The size of a clone is reported for some rows only, either as once, few or many, or as a class for expanded clones.

NA	TRBV5-1	NA	TRBJ2-5	TGCGCCAGCAGCTTCCGGGCCCCAGTGGAGACCCAGTACTTC	CASSFRAPVETQYF
NA	TRBV7-3	TRBD1	TRBJ2-2	TGTGCCAGCAGCTTAGGACAGGGGCCCACCGGGGAGCTGTTTTTT	CASSLGQGPTGELFF
many	TRBV7-2	TRBD1	TRBJ2-7	TGTGCCAGCAGCTTAAACAGGGGCGAGCAGTACTTC	CASSLNRGEQYF
few	TRBV10-3	NA	TRBJ2-7	TGTGCCATGGGCTGGACACAGTACGAGCAGTACTTC	CAMGWTQYEQYF
NA	TRBV7-9	TRBD2	TRBJ2-5	TGTGCCAGCAGCTTAATGCGGGGGGAGGAGACCCAGTACTTC	CASSLMRGEETQYF
NA	TRBV5-1	TRBD2	TRBJ2-1	TGCGCCAGCAGCTTCCTGGGGACTAGCGGGGGTAGCTACAATGAGCAGTTCTTC	CASSFLGTSGGSYNEQFF
NA	TRBV7-9	NA	TRBJ2-3	TGTGCCAGCAGCTTAGTTGCACCCGATACGCAGTATTTT	CASSLVAPDTQYF
NA	TRBV5-6	NA	TRBJ1-6	TGTGCCAGCAGCTCATCCGGGACGATTTCACCCCTCCACTTT	CASSSSGTISPLHF
many	TRBV5-1	NA	TRBJ2-3	TGCGCCAGCAGCTTGTCGGACTTCTTCACAGATACGCAGTATTTT	CASSLSDFFTDTQYF
NA	TRBV6-1	TRBD1	TRBJ1-5	TGTGCCAGCAGATCGGGACAGGGGGATCAGCCCCAGCATTTT	CASRSGQGDQPQHF
NA	TRBV30	NA	TRBJ1-2	TGTGCCTGGAGTGTACGGAGGAGGGCGGAAGGCTACACCTTC	CAWSVRRRAEGYTF
few	TRBV6-2/TRBV6-3	NA	TRBJ1-1	TGTGCCAGCAGCGACAGGCCTCCCCCGGATGAAGCTTTCTTT	CASSDRPPPDEAFF
many	TRBV27	NA	TRBJ2-6	TGTGCCAGCAGTTTGGGACTGTACTCTGGGGCCAACGTCCTGACTTTC	CASSLGLYSGANVLTF
NA	TRBV27	TRBD1	TRBJ1-6	TGTGCCAGCAGTCTCGAGACAGGGGGACACCTCCACTTT	CASSLETGGHLHF
few	TRBV7-8	NA	TRBJ1-1	TGTGCCAGCAGCTTGACGGGGACTGAAGCTTTCTTT	CASSLTGTEAFF
few	TRBV7-9	NA	TRBJ2-4	TGTGCCAGCAGCTTAATTGGGGGAAAAAACATTCAGTACTTC	CASSLIGGKNIQYF
many	TRBV27	NA	TRBJ2-2	TGTGCCAGCAGTTCCCCATCCGGGACGGCTACCGGGGAGCTGTTTTTT	CASSSPSGTATGELFF
NA	TRBV7-2	NA	TRBJ2-5	TGTGCCAGCAGCGCGCGACAGGCGCTATATCAAGAGACCCAGTACTTC	CASSARQALYQETQYF
few	TRBV5-1	NA	TRBJ2-3	TGCGCCAGCAGCTTGGCCGTCTCCAGCACAGATACGCAGTATTTT	CASSLAVSSTDTQYF
few	TRBV7-3	TRBD1	TRBJ2-3	TGTGCCAGCAGCTCTTACAGGGGTGGAGATACGCAGTATTTT	CASSSYRGGDTQYF
NA	TRBV12-3/TRBV12-4	TRBD1	TRBJ1-3	TGTGCCAGCAGTCCGCCGGACAGGCAGGCAGGCCGCACCATATATTTT	CASSPPDRQAGRTIYF
few	TRBV5-1	NA	TRBJ1-4	TGCGCCAGCAGCCGGGGGGAAATAACTAATGAAAAACTGTTTTTT	CASSRGEITNEKLFF
NA	TRBV4-2	TRBD2	TRBJ2-1	TGTGCCAGCAGCCAAGATATAGCGGGGGGCCTACGGACCAACAATGAGCAGTTCTTC	CASSQDIAGGLRTNNEQFF
NA	TRBV29-1	NA	TRBJ2-5	TGCAGCGTCGCCTGGACGGTCCAAGAGACCCAGTACTTC	CSVAWTVQETQYF
NA	TRBV20-1	NA	TRBJ2-3	TGCAGTGTTTGGGGGACAGATACGCAGTATTTT	CSVWGTDTQYF
few	TRBV5-1	NA	TRBJ1-5	TGCGCCAGCAGCTTGGGTGGGGACAATCAGCCCCAGCATTTT	CASSLGGDNQPQHF